The rows below give T cell receptor beta chains drawn from one sample of a study of blood T cells in healthy people across ages. TCRdb called the 5' RACE reads again in MiXCR, with one record for every CDR3 protein. The sample lists 730,000 or so distinct CDR3 sequences, approximately 40% occurring once. The sequenced sample was blood. All receptors come from a man older than 75 in good health. Both conserved end residues are trimmed from each CDR3. The D gene is left open where the match is weak. Rows give clone size only sometimes, using once, few, many, or a class for an expanded clone.

D gene | clone size | J gene | V gene | CDR3 protein
NA | NA | TRBJ1-1 | TRBV20-1 | SANAAHTEAF
NA | NA | TRBJ2-3 | TRBV20-1 | SANDRTDTQY
NA | NA | TRBJ2-5 | TRBV4-1 | ASSQDHGGQETQY
NA | NA | TRBJ2-5 | TRBV11-2 | ASSLAGGSQGETQY
NA | NA | TRBJ1-2 | TRBV7-3 | ASSPGGADHYGYT
NA | NA | TRBJ2-1 | TRBV5-1 | ASSLGDRRNYNEQF
NA | many | TRBJ2-1 | TRBV7-2 | ASSKAGVWDNEQF
NA | many | TRBJ2-3 | TRBV5-1 | ASSLGVIPDTQY
NA | few | TRBJ2-7 | TRBV12-3/TRBV12-4 | ASEGVVSYEQY
TRBD2 | NA | TRBJ2-2 | TRBV20-1 | SARDVSGRRDTGELF
NA | NA | TRBJ1-5 | TRBV5-1 | ASSSGVGSNQPQH
NA | NA | TRBJ2-3 | TRBV2 | ASSEERTDTQY
TRBD1 | NA | TRBJ1-5 | TRBV2 | ASSDGQVDNQPQH
TRBD2 | medium-sized | TRBJ2-1 | TRBV28 | ASSYKAGENNEQF
TRBD1 | NA | TRBJ1-2 | TRBV7-8 | ASSSVSGTGLVLGYT
TRBD1 | NA | NA | TRBV20-1 | SARPRTGGTVETQY
NA | NA | TRBJ2-7 | TRBV6-2/TRBV6-3 | ASEEGPSYEQY
TRBD1 | few | TRBJ1-2 | TRBV4-3 | ASSPGDRVGYT
NA | few | TRBJ2-2 | TRBV5-1 | ASSAGTGVFTGELF
NA | NA | TRBJ2-1 | TRBV12-3/TRBV12-4 | ASSFGLALNEQF
TRBD2 | many | TRBJ2-1 | TRBV20-1 | SARGPGTSGKGNEQF
NA | few | TRBJ1-2 | TRBV28 | ASSAFQGSYGYT
NA | NA | TRBJ2-1 | TRBV5-5 | ASSFPFSGKAYNEQF
TRBD1 | NA | TRBJ1-1 | TRBV20-1 | SARGGGLRGSSTEAF
NA | many | TRBJ1-6 | TRBV5-1 | ASSLEQPNSPLH
NA | NA | TRBJ1-4 | TRBV21-1 | ASSNRGGAEEKLF
TRBD2 | NA | TRBJ2-5 | TRBV6-6 | ASSYGTSGGAVETKY
TRBD1 | NA | TRBJ1-5 | TRBV30 | AWSEGQVGNQPQH
TRBD2 | few | NA | TRBV12-3/TRBV12-4 | ASSLWTSGKLGEQY
NA | few | TRBJ1-2 | TRBV20-1 | SAPVEAVGYT
TRBD1 | few | TRBJ2-1 | TRBV27 | ASSSNRGESYNEQF
NA | NA | TRBJ1-5 | TRBV6-6 | ASSYAAETNQPQH
TRBD2 | once | TRBJ2-7 | TRBV7-9 | ASSLSASGAQSSYEQY
NA | few | TRBJ2-1 | TRBV7-2 | ASSLAAIQTYNEQF
TRBD2 | NA | TRBJ2-1 | TRBV5-5 | ASSNLAGGDNEQF
NA | few | TRBJ2-7 | TRBV5-1 | ASSKDGGGSAHEQY